The 20 T cell receptor beta chains below come from one sample, sequenced in a study of T cell responses to AZD1222 COVID-19 vaccine. Only in-frame clones appear in the TCRdb table, and some are missing; sequencing was by immunoSEQ multiplex PCR. This sample carries tens of thousands of clones, 84% of them seen once, and the ten largest clones take approximately 9.8%. Material: peripheral blood, obtained on day 0 of AZD1222 vaccination. These receptors originate from an adult in good health.

The chain joins TRBV30 to TRBJ1-6, with D unresolved. Germline V lookup: CDR1 GTSNPN, CDR2 SVGIG (reference sequence). Between the trimmed V and J ends, which lost 4 bases and 4 bases, there was a span of 11 bases. The CDR3 sequence is 14 residues long. CDR3 amino acids: CAWNPSGYNSPLHF. The DNA for the CDR3 is TGTGCCTGGAATCCCAGCGGATATAATTCACCCCTCCACTTT.

The genes are TRBV6-1 and TRBJ2-7; the D is unclear. The CDR3 runs 14 residues. V lost 3 bases and J 1 base, leaving 10 bases between the germline ends. Germline V gene sequence: CDR1 MNHNS, CDR2 SASEGT. The chain's CDR3 is CASSEDRLSYEQYF. As DNA, the CDR3 is TGTGCCAGCAGTGAGGATAGACTGTCCTACGAGCAGTACTTC.

The CDR3: CASTRQPPNQPQHF. Written as DNA, the CDR3 is TGTGCCAGTACACGGCAGCCGCCAAATCAGCCCCAGCATTTT. V and J are TRBV19 and TRBJ1-5, with D hard to call. The CDR3 is 14 amino acids. Germline V CDR1 and CDR2: LNHDA, SQIVND (reference sequence). Between the trimmed V and J ends, which lost 7 bases and 4 bases, there was a span of 14 bases.

The chain is built from TRBV2 and TRBJ1-1, with D tentatively TRBD1 (5 bases). The CDR3 covers 14 residues. V was pared by 4 bases and J by 3 bases, with 12 bases between. In germline, CDR1 is SNHLY, CDR2 FYNNEI. DNA for the CDR3: TGTGCCAGCAGTGGGCTGGGAGGGGACACTGAAGCTTTCTTT. It is translated as CASSGLGGDTEAFF.

This chain connects TRBV3-1 (or the pseudogene TRBV3-2) to TRBJ1-2; 7 bases fit TRBD1. Germline CDR1 reads LGHDT; CDR2 reads YNNKEL (reference sequence). J was trimmed by 6 bases and V by 1 base; bases with no gene match: 5. CDR3 length: 14 residues. The CDR3 region is CASSQGGGGNGYTF. In DNA form, the CDR3 reads TGTGCCAGCAGCCAAGGGGGAGGGGGCAATGGCTACACCTTC.

The genes are TRBV7-2 and TRBJ1-4; the D is unclear. The V end was cut by 5 bases, the J end by 11 bases, with 12 bases between. Germline CDR1 reads SGHTA; CDR2 reads FQGNSA. The CDR3 has 12 residues. CDR3: CASSPPMGKLFF. Here the CDR3 DNA reads TGTGCCAGCAGCCCGCCCATGGGCAAACTGTTTTTT.

The gene calls are TRBV27 and TRBJ1-1; 7 bases align to TRBD1. Trimming removed 3 bases from V and 2 bases from J; junction bases left unmatched: 9. The CDR3 length is 16 residues. Germline V CDR1 and CDR2: MNHEY, SMNVEV (reference sequence). Written as DNA, the CDR3 is TGTGCCAGCAGTTTGACAGGGTGGGGGTTTAACACTGAAGCTTTCTTT. Protein sequence: CASSLTGWGFNTEAFF.

The chain is built from TRBV6-1 and TRBJ1-3; D unresolved. Per the germline V gene, CDR1 is MNHNS and CDR2 is SASEGT. V shed 0 bases and J shed 2 bases, with 5 bases lying between them. The CDR3 contains 14 residues. CDR3 sequence: CASSEASTGNTIYF. DNA for the CDR3: TGTGCCAGCAGTGAAGCAAGCACTGGAAACACCATATATTTT.

The gene calls are TRBV19 and TRBJ1-2; D may be TRBD1 (5 bases). The V and J ends lost 7 bases and 2 bases respectively, with 17 bases between them. The CDR3 contains 15 residues. Looked up from germline, CDR1 is LNHDA and CDR2 is SQIVND (reference sequence). CDR3 protein: CASKPNRGGNYGYTF. CDR3 coding DNA: TGTGCCAGTAAACCGAATCGGGGCGGGAACTATGGCTACACCTTC.

The chain is built from TRBV2 and TRBJ1-2; no definite D call. The germline CDR1 and CDR2 sequences are SNHLY and FYNNEI. The CDR3 has 10 residues. The V gene lost 7 bases and the J gene lost 12 bases, with 12 bases spanning the gap. CDR3 in amino acids: CASKEITDTF. CDR3 DNA sequence: TGTGCCAGCAAGGAAATTACGGACACCTTC. Full variable domain (outside the CDR3, taken from reference TRBV2 and TRBJ1-2): EPEVTQTPSHQVTQMGQEVILRCVPISNHLYFYWYRQILGQKVEFLVSFYNNEISEKSEIFDDQFSVERPDGSNFTLKIRSTKLEDSAMYFCASKEITDTFGSGTRLTVV.

The J gene is TRBJ1-2, the V gene TRBV28; no clear D. Trimming cost V 3 bases and J 7 bases, with 12 bases left between them. This CDR3 contains 13 residues. Germline loops: CDR1 MDHEN, CDR2 SYDVKM. The CDR3 DNA reads as TGTGCCAGCAGTTTGTCCCGAGGCGTTGGCTACACCTTC. Translated, it gives CASSLSRGVGYTF.

Concerning this clone itself: At the DNA level, this CDR3 is encoded by other sequences in the same sample as well. The rearrangement links TRBV27 to TRBJ2-5; possibly TRBD1 for D (6 bases). V was clipped by 5 bases and J by 5 bases, with 12 bases between them. This CDR3 contains 13 residues. CDR1 and CDR2 (germline): MNHEY, SMNVEV (reference sequence). The CDR3 here is CASSPRGRETQYF. The CDR3 DNA follows: TGTGCCAGCAGTCCCAGGGGTAGGGAGACCCAGTACTTC.

The chain couples TRBV4-1 to TRBJ2-3; TRBD1 might be the D (5 bases). Trimming pared 1 base from V and 0 bases from J, leaving 8 bases between. Germline values: CDR1 MGHRA, CDR2 YSYEKL. This CDR3 comprises 15 residues. CDR3 DNA: TGCGCCAGCAGCCAAGTGCAGGGTAGCACAGATACGCAGTATTTT. It yields the protein CASSQVQGSTDTQYF.

The chain combines TRBV6-5 with TRBJ2-1; no clear D gene. Germline V lookup: CDR1 MNHEY, CDR2 SVGAGI. This CDR3 region has 13 residues. V lost 4 bases and J 2 bases, leaving 6 bases between the germline ends. The CDR3 here is CASSFGPYNEQFF. DNA for the CDR3: TGTGCCAGCAGTTTTGGCCCCTACAATGAGCAGTTCTTC.

This chain uses TRBV2 with TRBJ1-2, with 7 bases identical to TRBD1. Germline-derived CDR1 and CDR2 are SNHLY and FYNNEI. The CDR3 has 12 residues. Unmatched junction bases numbered 2, after V lost 8 bases and J lost 2 bases. CDR3 DNA sequence: TGTGCCAGCTCGGGACAGAACTATGGCTACACCTTC. Translated: CASSGQNYGYTF.

J is TRBJ1-3 and V is TRBV18, with 8 bases matching TRBD1. Germline trimming cut 5 bases from V and 0 bases from J; bases unmatched to any gene: 6. Per the germline V gene, CDR1 is KGHSH and CDR2 is LQKENI. The CDR3 runs 16 residues. CDR3 protein: CASSSAGGTSGNTIYF. The CDR3 DNA follows: TGTGCCAGCTCATCCGCAGGGGGCACCTCTGGAAACACCATATATTTT.

Concerning this clone itself: Other DNA sequences in this sample translate to the same CDR3. The chain is built from TRBV27 and TRBJ2-1; 7 nucleotides agree with TRBD2. The V and J ends lost 5 bases and 5 bases, in that order; junction bases with no gene match: 6. The germline gives CDR1 MNHEY, CDR2 SMNVEV (reference sequence). The CDR3 spans 14 residues. Here the CDR3 reads CASSPGTTNNEQFF. CDR3 bases: TGTGCCAGCAGTCCAGGGACTACCAACAATGAGCAGTTCTTC.

The chain recombines TRBV14 with TRBJ1-5; D is possibly TRBD1 (5 bases). V was cut by 0 bases and J by 2 bases, with 20 bases left in between. This CDR3 contains 19 residues. The V gene's germline CDR1 is SGHDN and CDR2 FVKESK. DNA for the CDR3: TGTGCCAGCAGCCAAGAGGGGCTGACTCGGAGTTTGTGCAATCAGCCCCAGCATTTT. Its translation is CASSQEGLTRSLCNQPQHF.

This clone was found once. CDR3 in DNA: TGTGCCAGCAGCTTAGGCAGCGGGACAGGAGAAAAGTTCTTC. Its protein is CASSLGSGTGEKFF. The chain uses TRBV7-6 and TRBJ2-1; TRBD1 might be the D (8 bases). The V end was cut by 1 base, the J end by 14 bases, with 18 bases between. Germline V gives CDR1 SGHVS, CDR2 FNYEAQ. There are 14 residues in the CDR3.

The V and J genes are TRBV19 and TRBJ2-2, with a possible D match to TRBD1 (5 bases). The CDR3 length is 14 residues. Trimming removed 8 bases at V and 6 bases at J, with 16 bases between. CDR1 is LNHDA and CDR2 is SQIVND in the germline V gene (reference sequence). The CDR3 spells CASRGPGFAGELFF. DNA for the CDR3: TGTGCCAGTCGTGGCCCAGGGTTCGCCGGGGAGCTGTTTTTT.